This entry is about one TCR beta chain. No antigen is known for it. The same CDR3 arises from other DNA sequences in this sample as well. V lost 3 bases to trimming and J lost 4 bases, with 4 bases between them. CDR1 and CDR2 (germline): KGHSH, LQKENI. This CDR3 has 12 residues. Repertoires were generated with immunoSEQ multiplex PCR, while TCRdb's copy carries only in-frame clones and drops some. The sample carries roughly 2.4 million clones, 90% to 97% recorded once. Every contributor of samples was a Caucasian grown-up residing in Nashville, Tennessee. The data belong to a study of shared clonotypes between healthy human individuals. Overall study findings and caveats: Roughly 5% of naive CD4 clonotypes were shared across a handful of donors.

The V and J genes are TRBV18 and TRBJ1-5, with D hard to call. The sequence came from a young man in good health. The material sequenced was naive CD4+ T cells sorted from blood. The sample's subset: CD45RA+ positively selected. The chain's CDR3 is CASSPENQPQHF. CDR3 nucleotides: TGTGCCAGCTCACCGGAGAATCAGCCCCAGCATTTT.